A single sample gave rise to the 26 T cell receptor beta chains below, sequenced in a study of cytomegalovirus exposure and HLA in healthy donors. 60 Vbeta and 13 Jbeta primers were used in PCR. The assay was immunoSEQ multiplex PCR, and TCRdb's table has in-frame clones only and misses some. The table shows about 220,000 clones, with about 80% occurring only once. The sequenced sample was PBMCs. Receptor source: a man aged 18 to 30 in good health and CMV-seronegative.

V usage is TRBV28 and J usage is TRBJ1-1; D may be TRBD1 (5 bases). The CDR3 runs 16 residues. Germline CDR1 and CDR2: MDHEN and SYDVKM. Between the trimmed V and J ends, which lost 6 bases and 1 base, there was a span of 18 bases. CDR3 DNA sequence: TGTGCCAGCAGCCCCAAGGGGAGGGACTGGAACACTGAAGCTTTCTTT. It specifies CASSPKGRDWNTEAFF.

The V gene is TRBV7-9, the J gene TRBJ2-7, with 7 bases fitting TRBD2. The CDR3 is 14 amino acids. V lost 5 bases and J lost 4; bases outside the gene matches: 8. CDR1 is SEHNR, CDR2 FQNEAQ, per germline (reference sequence). The CDR3 nucleotides read TGTGCCAGCAGCCCCCGGGGGGTGGGGTACGAGCAGTACTTC. Translation: CASSPRGVGYEQYF.

The rearrangement uses TRBV6-1 and TRBJ1-1; 7 bases are shared with TRBD1. This CDR3 contains 14 residues. V was clipped by 6 bases and J by 5 bases; unmatched bases: 9. The germline CDR1 and CDR2 sequences are MNHNS and SASEGT. This chain's CDR3 is CASRDRQGRTEAFF. CDR3 DNA: TGTGCCAGCAGAGATAGACAGGGCCGGACTGAAGCTTTCTTT.

The CDR3 DNA reads as TGTGCCAGCTCCGGCGGGGGCGCAGATGGAAACACCATATATTTT. Translation: CASSGGGADGNTIYF. The J gene is TRBJ1-3, the V gene TRBV28, with D maybe TRBD1 (6 bases). Trimming took off 8 bases at V and 3 bases at J, with 17 bases between the two ends. Germline CDR1 is MDHEN and CDR2 is SYDVKM. This CDR3 comprises 15 residues.

The chain is built from TRBV27 and TRBJ2-3, with D possibly matching TRBD2 (6 bases). The CDR3 contains 15 residues. Trimming removed 7 bases at V and 1 base at J, with 15 bases between. Germline V gene data show CDR1 as MNHEY and CDR2 as SMNVEV (reference sequence). The CDR3 nucleotides are TGTGCCAGCACCAAACTAGCATTCGGCACAGATACGCAGTATTTT. Translation gives CASTKLAFGTDTQYF.

In this sample, this clone turned up a few times. The V gene is TRBV7-6, the J gene TRBJ2-3; no definite D call. CDR1 is SGHVS and CDR2 is FNYEAQ in the germline V gene. This CDR3 is 14 amino acids long. Trimming stripped 2 bases from V and 1 base from J, with 7 bases between. As DNA, the CDR3 is TGTGCCAGCAGCTTATACGGTGGCACAGATACGCAGTATTTT. Translating gives CASSLYGGTDTQYF.

This chain links TRBV2 with TRBJ1-1, with unresolved D. With 6 bases removed from V and 8 bases from J, the gap between germline ends came to 19 bases. Germline V gene lookup returns CDR1 SNHLY and CDR2 FYNNEI. This CDR3 region has 14 residues. CDR3 sequence reads: CASRGIMEGGEAFF. The CDR3 DNA reads TGTGCCAGCAGGGGCATTATGGAGGGAGGCGAAGCTTTCTTT.

V and J are TRBV21-1 and TRBJ1-2; TRBD1, as called in the table, went unchecked against the DNA. TRBV21-1 is classified as a pseudogene. The CDR3 consists of 14 residues. CDR3 DNA: TGTGCCAGCCCGAGTGGGGCCTCAAACTATGGCTACACCTTC. Protein product: CASPSGASNYGYTF.

The gene calls are TRBV9 and TRBJ2-3; 7 bases are shared with TRBD2. This CDR3 comprises 14 residues. V was pared by 2 bases and J by 4 bases, with 4 bases of the junction left unmatched. The V gene's germline CDR1 is SGDLS and CDR2 YYNGEE. CDR3 nucleotide sequence: TGTGCCAGCAGCGTCGCACTAGCGTCAGATACGCAGTATTTT. Translation gives CASSVALASDTQYF.

This clone was seen a handful of times. This chain connects TRBV6-1 to TRBJ1-2, with 7 nucleotides matching TRBD1. The CDR3 runs 15 residues. Germline V gives CDR1 MNHNS, CDR2 SASEGT. After removal of 5 bases from V and 4 bases from J, the junction contained 10 bases not matched to a gene. The CDR3 sequence is CASSPRDSLIYGYTF. The CDR3 DNA reads TGTGCCAGCAGTCCCCGGGACAGCCTTATCTATGGCTACACCTTC.

Only a few counts were recorded for this clone. The chain joins TRBV19 to TRBJ1-5; a weak D match, TRBD1 (6 bases). This CDR3 is 17 amino acids long. Germline V gene data show CDR1 as LNHDA and CDR2 as SQIVND (reference sequence). Trimming took 6 bases from V and 1 from J, leaving 19 bases between them. The CDR3 here is CASRLSRGAKSNQPQHF. The CDR3 coding sequence is TGTGCCAGTAGATTGAGCCGGGGGGCCAAAAGCAATCAGCCCCAGCATTTT.

The gene calls are TRBV28 and TRBJ1-1; maybe TRBD1 (6 bases). Trimming pared 7 bases from V and 4 bases from J, leaving 16 bases between. This CDR3 has 14 residues. The germline gives CDR1 MDHEN, CDR2 SYDVKM. The CDR3 DNA reads TGTGCCAGCATCCGACCTGGGGGCCTCACTGAAGCTTTCTTT. This gives the protein CASIRPGGLTEAFF.

The CDR3 loop reads CASSQDRGQPGSNQPQHF. DNA for the CDR3: TGCGCCAGCAGCCAAGACCGGGGACAGCCGGGAAGCAATCAGCCCCAGCATTTT. This chain connects TRBV4-1 to TRBJ1-5; 7 bases match TRBD1. Germline V gene data show CDR1 as MGHRA and CDR2 as YSYEKL. The V segment lost 0 bases and the J segment 1 base; nucleotides outside the gene matches: 9. CDR3 length equals 18 residues.

This clone was observed a handful of times. J is TRBJ2-4 and V is TRBV12-5; D might be TRBD2 (5 bases). Trimming pared 1 base from V and 8 bases from J, leaving 15 bases between. Germline loops: CDR1 LGHNT, CDR2 FRNRAP. This CDR3 spans 15 amino acids. CDR3 nucleotide sequence: TGTGCTAGTGGTTTGGGAAGCGGCCGCGCGGACATTCAGTACTTC. This encodes CASGLGSGRADIQYF.

As DNA, the CDR3 is TGTGCCAGCAAGGGACAGGGCCATCAGCCCCAGCATTTT. It translates to CASKGQGHQPQHF. This rearrangement joins TRBV6-5 to TRBJ1-5, with 9 bases identical to TRBD1. In germline, CDR1 is MNHEY, CDR2 SVGAGI. The V gene end was trimmed by 7 bases and the J gene end by 5 bases; junction bases not matched to a gene: 3. This CDR3 has 13 amino acids.

The CDR3 sequence: CASSPGTGGSYEQYF. The CDR3 DNA reads as TGTGCCAGCTCACCCGGGACAGGGGGCTCCTACGAGCAGTACTTC. The chain has TRBV18 and TRBJ2-7; TRBD1 agrees at 11 bases. There are 15 residues in the CDR3. Trimming removed 3 bases from V and 0 bases from J; junction bases left unmatched: 1. Looked up from germline, CDR1 is KGHSH and CDR2 is LQKENI.

The V call is TRBV7-9, the J call TRBJ2-1; D call uncertain. The CDR3 runs 13 residues. Germline assignment: CDR1 SEHNR and CDR2 FQNEAQ (reference sequence). Trimming removed 4 bases at V and 1 base at J, with 5 bases between. Here the CDR3 DNA reads TGTGCCAGCAGCTCGAGATCCTACAATGAGCAGTTCTTC. Protein sequence: CASSSRSYNEQFF.

The V gene is TRBV2, the J gene TRBJ1-2; 9 bases map to TRBD1. In germline, CDR1 is SNHLY, CDR2 FYNNEI. V was pared by 5 bases and J by 4 bases, with 5 bases of the junction left unmatched. The CDR3 spans 14 residues. The CDR3 loop reads CASSRQGGGYGYTF. The CDR3 nucleotides read TGTGCCAGCAGTAGACAGGGGGGGGGCTATGGCTACACCTTC.

This clone appeared a single time. This rearrangement joins TRBV5-6 to TRBJ2-1; 7 nucleotides line up with TRBD2. This CDR3 comprises 14 residues. Germline V gives CDR1 SGHDT, CDR2 YYEEEE. Trimming at V came to 6 bases and at J to 4 bases, leaving 7 bases not matched to a gene. The CDR3 nucleotides read TGTGCCAGCACCCGGGACTACTCATACAATGAGCAGTTCTTC. Protein: CASTRDYSYNEQFF.

The J gene is TRBJ2-3, the V gene TRBV6-4; no clear D gene. Trimming left V 3 bases short and J 1 base short, with 8 bases between. The CDR3 length is 14 residues. Germline V gene sequence: CDR1 MRHNA, CDR2 SNTAGT. CDR3 sequence (DNA): TGTGCCAGCAGTGAGTCAAGCGGCACAGATACGCAGTATTTT. As protein: CASSESSGTDTQYF.

This chain connects TRBV7-3 to TRBJ1-2; D is possibly TRBD1 (5 bases). With 4 bases removed from V and 4 bases from J, the gap between germline ends came to 16 bases. The CDR3 totals 15 residues. The germline CDR1 and CDR2 sequences are SGHTA and FQGTGA. In DNA, the CDR3 is TGTGCCAGCAGCTCGTCTCCGACAGAAATCTATGGCTACACCTTC. Translating gives CASSSSPTEIYGYTF.

The chain recombines TRBV5-1 with TRBJ1-6; tentative D call: TRBD1 (5 bases). With 4 bases removed from V and 7 bases from J, the gap between germline ends came to 15 bases. The CDR3 length is 15 residues. Germline V CDR1 and CDR2: SGHRS, YFSETQ. The CDR3, as DNA: TGCGCCAGCAGCCTGGAGTTAGACAGAAATTCACCCCTCCACTTT. It specifies CASSLELDRNSPLHF.

This clone was counted once. The gene calls are TRBV5-4 and TRBJ1-4; D is unresolved. The CDR3 spans 16 residues. CDR1 and CDR2 (germline): SGHNT, YYREEE (reference sequence). V gave up 0 bases and J gave up 3 bases, with 12 bases separating them. In nucleotides, the CDR3 is TGTGCCAGCAGCTTGGGCGGCGGCTCGGCTAATGAAAAACTGTTTTTT. This encodes CASSLGGGSANEKLFF.

This rearrangement joins TRBV7-9 to TRBJ2-5, with unresolved D. The closer fit of TRBJ2-7 to the DNA end suggests the J call may be wrong. Germline assignment: CDR1 SEHNR and CDR2 FQNEAQ (reference sequence). CDR3 length equals 15 residues. In nucleotides, the CDR3 is TGTGCCAGCAGCTTGGTTCCAGGTAGAGTCCACGAGCAGTACTTC. Protein: CASSLVPGRVHEQYF.

This clone was recorded once. This chain joins TRBV25-1 and TRBJ2-2; tentatively, D is TRBD2 (7 bases). The CDR3 runs 16 residues. Germline assignment: CDR1 MGHDK and CDR2 SYGVNS. With 4 bases removed from V and 4 bases from J, the gap between germline ends came to 16 bases. Here the CDR3 reads CASSGIGGASTGELFF. CDR3 nucleotide sequence: TGTGCCAGCAGTGGGATAGGGGGGGCGAGCACCGGGGAGCTGTTTTTT.

CDR3 DNA: TGTGCCAGCAGCTGGAAACTGGGACAGCGAGGGGCCAACGTCCTGACTTTC. Translation: CASSWKLGQRGANVLTF. The chain carries TRBV5-4 and TRBJ2-6, with TRBD1 matching over 7 bases. The CDR3 has 17 residues. J lost 4 bases, V lost 3 bases, and 10 bases had no gene match. Germline V CDR1 and CDR2: SGHNT, YYREEE (reference sequence). The entire variable domain, with the rest obtained from reference TRBV5-4 and TRBJ2-6, is as follows: ETGVTQSPTHLIKTRGQQVTLRCSSQSGHNTVSWYQQALGQGPQFIFQYYREEENGRGNFPPRFSGLQFPNYSSELNVNALELDDSALYLCASSWKLGQRGANVLTFGAGSRLTVL.